This T cell receptor (beta chain) appears in the sequencing data of a study of blood T cell repertoires in COVID-19. The CDR3 consists of 14 residues. V lost 0 bases and J 1 base, leaving 5 bases between the germline ends. In germline, CDR1 is KGHDR, CDR2 SFDVKD. Recruitment covered 20 to 25 US areas and drew participants whose ages spanned about 18 to 100 years. As processed by the authors: Amplification of reference gene primers was used by the study to estimate nucleated cell counts. The protocol was immunoSEQ multiplex PCR, while the TCRdb copy is restricted to in-frame clones and leaves out a portion. V, J and clone size are those of that table, while D and trimming were read from the DNA. The sample has 350,000 to 400,000 clones; roughly 92% are singletons.

The sequenced sample was PBMCs or T cells enriched from blood (not recorded which). The rearrangement uses TRBV24-1 and TRBJ1-2; no firm D call. This TCR came from a woman in her thirties or forties who had been exposed to COVID-19. The CDR3 DNA sequence: TGTGCCACCAGTGATTTGGGCGGTAACTATGGCTACACCTTC. Its protein is CATSDLGGNYGYTF.